These 19 T cell receptor beta chains originate from one sample sequenced in a study of blood T cell repertoires in COVID-19. Sequencing was performed with immunoSEQ multiplex PCR; in TCRdb, only in-frame clones are kept and a portion is missing. The sample consists of roughly 81,000 clones, more than 70% of them appearing once. Material: peripheral blood. The receptors were sampled from a man older than 75 with active or convalescent COVID-19.

The gene calls are TRBV5-1 and TRBJ2-7, with a possible D match to TRBD1 (6 bases). Germline CDR1 SGHRS, CDR2 YFSETQ. This CDR3 spans 13 amino acids. V lost 3 bases and J lost 1, with 8 bases in between. The CDR3 DNA sequence: TGCGCCAGCAGCTCTGGACAGTCCTACGAGCAGTACTTC. This translates into CASSSGQSYEQYF.

This clone is a singleton in its sample. CDR3 DNA: TGCGCCAGCAGCCCCGGATCTGCGGACTACAATGAGCAGTTCTTC. This translates into CASSPGSADYNEQFF. V is TRBV5-1 and J is TRBJ2-1; D is unresolved. Germline CDR1 reads SGHRS; CDR2 reads YFSETQ. The CDR3 spans 15 residues. V lost 4 bases and J lost 3, with 14 bases in between.

This clone was detected once. The genes are TRBV6-5 and TRBJ1-1, with a tentative D call TRBD1 (5 bases). The CDR3 sequence is 13 residues long. From germline, CDR1 is MNHEY and CDR2 SVGAGI. V was trimmed by 5 bases and J by 5 bases, leaving 12 bases between them. CDR3 amino acids: CASSTGGRTEAFF. As DNA, the CDR3 is TGTGCCAGCAGTACGGGGGGGAGGACTGAAGCTTTCTTT.

This clone was seen only once. The chain has TRBV9 and TRBJ2-5, with TRBD2 as a possible D gene (6 bases). Trimming stripped 0 bases from V and 1 base from J, with 19 bases between. The germline CDR1 and CDR2 sequences are SGDLS and YYNGEE. The CDR3 spans 18 residues. The CDR3 spells CASSVGWSRVGGQETQYF. The CDR3 coding sequence is TGTGCCAGCAGCGTAGGCTGGTCGAGGGTGGGAGGCCAAGAGACCCAGTACTTC.

The CDR3 DNA reads TGTGCCAGCAGCACGGACAGGCGCTATCAGCCCCAGCATTTT. This gives the protein CASSTDRRYQPQHF. The genes are TRBV6-2 or TRBV6-3 and TRBJ1-5; 7 bases align to TRBD1. The length of the CDR3 is 14 residues. From germline, CDR1 is MNHEY and CDR2 SVGEGT. Germline trimming cut 6 bases from V and 5 bases from J; bases unmatched to any gene: 7.

The rearrangement joins TRBV10-1 to TRBJ1-1; possibly TRBD1 for D (5 bases). The CDR3 contains 13 residues. Per the germline V gene, CDR1 is WNHNN and CDR2 is SYGVQD (reference sequence). The germline V and J ends were trimmed by 4 bases and 7 bases, with 13 bases remaining between them. CDR3 sequence (DNA): TGCGCCAGCAGTGCCCCGGGAGGGGTTGAAGCTTTCTTT. Translation gives CASSAPGGVEAFF.

The chain combines TRBV10-3 with TRBJ1-2; TRBD1 might be the D (5 bases). Germline CDR1 is ENHRY and CDR2 is SYGVKD. V gave up 8 bases and J gave up 6 bases, with 16 bases separating them. CDR3 length: 13 residues. For the CDR3, the DNA is TGTGCCATCTCTTCGGGGGGGTGGGATGGCTACACCTTC. It is translated as CAISSGGWDGYTF.

The chain links TRBV5-1 to TRBJ2-3; 11 bases match TRBD2. Germline assignment: CDR1 SGHRS and CDR2 YFSETQ. The V and J ends lost 0 bases and 1 base, in that order; junction bases with no gene match: 10. The CDR3 runs 19 residues. CDR3 residues: CASSLAPVAGGLGTDTQYF. The CDR3 DNA is TGCGCCAGCAGCTTGGCCCCGGTAGCGGGGGGGCTTGGCACAGATACGCAGTATTTT.

The J gene is TRBJ1-6, the V gene TRBV28, with a possible D match to TRBD1 (5 bases). CDR3 length equals 14 residues. Germline-derived CDR1 and CDR2 are MDHEN and SYDVKM. The V end lost 10 bases, the J end lost 7 bases, and 17 bases lay between the germline ends. CDR3 DNA sequence: TGTGCCATGGGGGGGGTAGGTTTGAATTCACCCCTCCACTTT. Encoded protein: CAMGGVGLNSPLHF.

The chain joins TRBV28 to TRBJ1-2; no definite D call. Germline assignment: CDR1 MDHEN and CDR2 SYDVKM. V was pared by 6 bases and J by 4 bases, with 15 bases between. CDR3 size: 14 residues. In DNA, the CDR3 is TGTGCCAGCAGGGCCCCCGGGAATTTCTATGGCTACACCTTC. Translation: CASRAPGNFYGYTF.

The gene calls are TRBV10-2 and TRBJ1-1; 9 bases fit TRBD1. CDR3 length: 15 residues. V was clipped by 2 bases and J by 5 bases; unmatched bases: 6. The germline gives CDR1 WSHSY, CDR2 SAAADI. The CDR3 protein is CASSEAWTGETEAFF. The DNA of the CDR3 is TGCGCCAGCAGTGAGGCGTGGACAGGGGAGACTGAAGCTTTCTTT.

The rearrangement joins TRBV28 to TRBJ1-3; D may be TRBD1 (5 bases). The CDR3 is 15 residues long. Germline V CDR1 and CDR2: MDHEN, SYDVKM. V shed 7 bases and J shed 4 bases, with 17 bases lying between them. CDR3 amino acids: CASITVGLAGNTIYF. The CDR3 region has the DNA TGTGCCAGCATCACAGTGGGGCTTGCGGGAAACACCATATATTTT.

The chain combines TRBV18 with TRBJ1-4, with D possibly matching TRBD1 (5 bases). The germline CDR1 and CDR2 sequences are KGHSH and LQKENI. This CDR3 is built from 14 residues. The V and J ends lost 2 bases and 7 bases respectively, with 11 bases between them. CDR3 nucleotides: TGTGCCAGCTCACCATTGGGGCATGGTGAAAAACTGTTTTTT. Translating it yields CASSPLGHGEKLFF.

The chain employs TRBV3-1 (or the pseudogene TRBV3-2) and TRBJ1-1, with D perhaps matching TRBD1 (6 bases). The germline V and J ends were trimmed by 6 bases and 1 base, with 18 bases remaining between them. The length of the CDR3 is 16 residues. Germline assignment: CDR1 LGHDT and CDR2 YNNKEL (reference sequence). The CDR3, as DNA: TGTGCCAGCAGTCACTATGGGAGGGGACAGAACACTGAAGCTTTCTTT. As protein: CASSHYGRGQNTEAFF.

This sequence joins TRBV5-1 and TRBJ1-5; 9 bases fit TRBD1. The germline V gene encodes CDR1 SGHRS and CDR2 YFSETQ. The CDR3 length is 15 residues. J was trimmed by 5 bases and V by 3 bases; bases with no gene match: 6. Here the CDR3 reads CASSWGGDRDQPQHF. In nucleotides, the CDR3 is TGCGCCAGCAGCTGGGGAGGGGACAGGGATCAGCCCCAGCATTTT.

This chain connects TRBV19 to TRBJ1-1; TRBD1 is a possible D gene (6 bases). The CDR3 runs to 15 residues. V lost 4 bases to trimming and J lost 4 bases, with 16 bases between them. Per germline, CDR1 LNHDA and CDR2 SQIVND (reference sequence). CDR3 in amino acids: CASSTGGVAVTEAFF. The CDR3, as DNA: TGTGCCAGTAGTACGGGGGGCGTGGCAGTCACTGAAGCTTTCTTT.

The chain joins TRBV15 to TRBJ1-1; D remains ambiguous. Germline lookup yields CDR1 LNHNV and CDR2 YYDKDF (reference sequence). The CDR3 covers 13 residues. V gave up 4 bases and J gave up 6 bases, with 12 bases separating them. The CDR3 DNA reads TGTGCCACCAGCAAGTTTTCGAGCGCTGAAGCTTTCTTT. Its translation: CATSKFSSAEAFF. Complete variable domain (other parts from reference TRBV15 and TRBJ1-1): DAMVIQNPRYQVTQFGKPVTLSCSQTLNHNVMYWYQQKSSQAPKLLFHYYDKDFNNEADTPDNFQSRRPNTSFCFLDIRSPGLGDTAMYLCATSKFSSAEAFFGQGTRLTVV.

The rearrangement joins TRBV3-1 (or the pseudogene TRBV3-2) to TRBJ2-1; TRBD1 matches at 8 bases. Germline assignment: CDR1 LGHDT and CDR2 YNNKEL (reference sequence). J was trimmed by 5 bases and V by 3 bases; bases with no gene match: 6. This CDR3 contains 15 residues. This CDR3 reads CASSHRQGYDNEQFF. The CDR3 coding sequence is TGTGCCAGCAGCCATCGACAGGGGTACGACAATGAGCAGTTCTTC.

V is TRBV3-1 (or the pseudogene TRBV3-2) and J is TRBJ1-1, with D possibly matching TRBD1 (5 bases). CDR3 length: 11 amino acids. The V end lost 1 base, the J end lost 8 bases, and 5 bases lay between the germline ends. The V gene's germline CDR1 is LGHDT and CDR2 YNNKEL (reference sequence). The CDR3 DNA reads as TGTGCCAGCAGCCAAGGACAGGAAGCTTTCTTT. Residues: CASSQGQEAFF.